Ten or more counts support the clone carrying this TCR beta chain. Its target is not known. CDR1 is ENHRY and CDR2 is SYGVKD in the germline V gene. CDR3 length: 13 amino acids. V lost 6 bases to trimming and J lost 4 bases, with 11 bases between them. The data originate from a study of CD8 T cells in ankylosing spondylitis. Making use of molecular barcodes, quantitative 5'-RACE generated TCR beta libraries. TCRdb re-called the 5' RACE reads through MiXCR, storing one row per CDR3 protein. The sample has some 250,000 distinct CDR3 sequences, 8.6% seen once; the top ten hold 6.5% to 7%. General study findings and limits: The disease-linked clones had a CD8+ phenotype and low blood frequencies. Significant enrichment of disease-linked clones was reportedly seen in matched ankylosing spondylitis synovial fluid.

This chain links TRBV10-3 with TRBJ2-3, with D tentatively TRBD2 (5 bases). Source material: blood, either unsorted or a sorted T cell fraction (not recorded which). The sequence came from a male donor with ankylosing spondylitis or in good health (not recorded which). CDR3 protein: CAIRGGPPDTQYF. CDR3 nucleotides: TGTGCCATCAGGGGCGGGCCGCCAGATACGCAGTATTTT.